This T cell receptor (beta chain) was documented in a study of Ad26.COV2.S vaccination and SARS-CoV-2 variants. Study-wide background: The trial was COV1001 and the donor's arm was Ad26.COV2.S. Each vaccinee took Ad26.COV2.S intramuscularly, once or twice 56 days apart.

Sequencing was performed with immunoSEQ multiplex PCR; in TCRdb, only in-frame clones are kept and a portion is missing. The sample has about 680,000 clones; 89% are singletons. The treatment: around 19 received Ad26.COV2.S at low or high dose, single or two shots; about 5 received placebo; per-sample allocation not given. The investigators took samples on day 63 after the first vaccine or placebo injection. Recruitment in Boston yielded a donor of adult age, 18-55 years. Germline CDR1 and CDR2: SGHTA and FQGNSA. The CDR3 covers 15 residues. V was trimmed by 5 bases and J by 1 base, leaving 11 bases between them.

Sample: peripheral blood, taken in a trial of Ad26.COV2.S vaccine versus placebo. The chain couples TRBV7-2 to TRBJ2-2; no definite D call. The clonotype comes from a person between 18 and 65 years old who received the Ad26.COV2.S COVID-19 vaccine or a placebo. The CDR3 DNA reads as TGTGCCAGCAGCATAAGCAGGAGGAACACCGGGGAGCTGTTTTTT. This sequence encodes CASSISRRNTGELFF.